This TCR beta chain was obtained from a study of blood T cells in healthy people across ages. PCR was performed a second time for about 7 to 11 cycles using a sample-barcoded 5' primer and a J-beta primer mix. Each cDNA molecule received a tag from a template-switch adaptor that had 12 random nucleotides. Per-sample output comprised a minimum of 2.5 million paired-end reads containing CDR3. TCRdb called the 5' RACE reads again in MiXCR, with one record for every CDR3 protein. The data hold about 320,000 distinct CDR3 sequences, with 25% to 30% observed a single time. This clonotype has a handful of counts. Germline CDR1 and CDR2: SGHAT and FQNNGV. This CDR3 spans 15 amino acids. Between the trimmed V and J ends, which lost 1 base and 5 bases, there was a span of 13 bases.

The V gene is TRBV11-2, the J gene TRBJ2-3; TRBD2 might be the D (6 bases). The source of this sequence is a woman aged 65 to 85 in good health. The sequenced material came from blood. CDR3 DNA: TGTGCCAGCAGCTTAGGAAGGCTGCGGGGAGATACGCAGTATTTT. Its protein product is CASSLGRLRGDTQYF.